Shown below are 9 T cell receptor beta chains from a single sample sequenced in a study of T-cell memory formation after mild COVID-19 (dated by TCRdb to about 2021). Libraries were built with 5' RACE. TCRdb shows the sequencer as Illumina NovaSeq 6000. Using fastp trimming at Q25 and MiXCR clonotype assembly, TCRdb reanalyzed the public sequencing data and kept in-frame beta chains. Entries that share a CDR3 protein sequence are merged under the most common genes and DNA. The table for this sample lists 11,000 to 15,000 distinct CDR3 sequences; about 21% of them were counted only once. In total, the top ten clones hold around 49% of the sample. Sequenced input: PBMCs or a T cell subset sorted from them (not recorded which). The receptors here all came from an adult woman who had mild COVID-19 (a few samples of this study predate the infection). The sample titles of this study are shuffled in the database, so cell type and time point are left out; the donor was told from shared clones.

As regards this clonotype: A read error may explain this, as a much larger clone is one base away. The chain employs TRBV12-3 or TRBV12-4 and TRBJ2-3; a possible D gene is TRBD2 (6 bases). The CDR3 spans 15 residues. V lost 6 bases and J lost 3, with 16 bases in between. CDR3: CASRFGGGGTDTQYF. The CDR3 DNA follows: TGTGCCAGCAGATTTGGGGGAGGAGGTACAGATACGCAGTATTTT.

This clonotype came up many times. J is TRBJ2-4 and V is TRBV7-9; possible D gene TRBD2, 5 bases. The CDR3 totals 17 residues. Deletions cut 1 base from V and 8 bases from J, with 21 bases between. The germline CDR1 and CDR2 sequences are SEHNR and FQNEAQ (reference sequence). In nucleotides, the CDR3 is TGTGCCAGCAGCTTAGGTTCCTTAAGGGAGACGTGGTACATTCAGTACTTC. Translation: CASSLGSLRETWYIQYF.

There are many counts of this clonotype. V gene TRBV9 combines with J gene TRBJ2-1; D perhaps matches TRBD1 (5 bases). Germline CDR1 reads SGDLS; CDR2 reads YYNGEE. The CDR3 length is 14 residues. V was cut by 0 bases and J by 10 bases, with 14 bases left in between. CDR3 sequence: CASSVADSFTEQFF. Written as DNA, the CDR3 is TGTGCCAGCAGCGTAGCTGACAGCTTTACGGAGCAGTTCTTC.

This clonotype has ten or more counts. This rearrangement joins TRBV6-2 or TRBV6-3 to TRBJ2-7; D remains ambiguous. Deletions cut 2 bases from V and 0 bases from J, with 20 bases between. This CDR3 comprises 18 residues. Per the germline V gene, CDR1 is MNHEY and CDR2 is SVGEGT. The chain's CDR3 is CASSYDLLGIYSSYEQYF. The DNA for the CDR3 is TGTGCCAGCAGTTACGATCTTTTAGGGATTTACAGCTCCTACGAGCAGTACTTC.

This clonotype showed up many times. This sequence joins TRBV29-1 and TRBJ2-1, with TRBD2 identical over 13 bases. This CDR3 has 18 amino acids. Germline-derived CDR1 and CDR2 are SQVTM and ANQGSEA. J gave up 2 bases and V 3 bases, and 10 bases lay outside the gene matches. The CDR3 loop is CSVDQILGLAGPYNEQFF. CDR3 bases: TGCAGCGTTGACCAGATACTGGGACTAGCGGGACCCTACAATGAGCAGTTCTTC.

This chain joins TRBV6-5 and TRBJ2-3; perhaps TRBD2 as D (5 bases). Trimming removed 0 bases at V and 1 base at J, with 11 bases between. The CDR3 contains 16 residues. Germline V lookup: CDR1 MNHEY, CDR2 SVGAGI. DNA for the CDR3: TGTGCCAGCAGTTACTCCGCGGTCGGGGGCACAGATACGCAGTATTTT. Translating gives CASSYSAVGGTDTQYF.

Ten or more counts support this clonotype. The chain uses TRBV7-9 and TRBJ1-4, with D unresolved. CDR1 and CDR2 (germline): SEHNR, FQNEAQ (reference sequence). This CDR3 has 15 amino acids. V lost 6 bases and J lost 8, with 19 bases in between. CDR3 protein: CASRPSPVLEEKLFF. As DNA, the CDR3 is TGTGCCAGCAGGCCATCCCCAGTCCTTGAGGAAAAACTGTTTTTT.

This clonotype came up many times. The V call is TRBV4-1, the J call TRBJ2-7; the D gene is possibly TRBD2 (7 bases). Trimming pared 4 bases from V and 4 bases from J, leaving 14 bases between. Germline-derived CDR1 and CDR2 are MGHRA and YSYEKL. This CDR3 spans 14 amino acids. The CDR3 nucleotides are TGCGCCAGCAGCCGCCTGGCGGGGGCTTACGAGCAGTACTTC. Translated, it gives CASSRLAGAYEQYF.

In its sample, this clonotype was seen many times. The rearrangement uses TRBV3-1 and TRBJ1-1; the D gene is possibly TRBD1 (5 bases). The CDR3 consists of 16 residues. The germline CDR1 and CDR2 sequences are LGHDT and YNNKEL (reference sequence). Trimming stripped 5 bases from V and 4 bases from J, with 20 bases between. The CDR3 reads CASSTGHGGVGTEAFF. The CDR3 DNA follows: TGTGCCAGCAGCACGGGCCATGGGGGTGTCGGCACTGAAGCTTTCTTT.